The clone carrying this TCR beta chain has only one observation. The antigen is not known. At one end the junction does not follow the germline gene, possibly because of a read error. The unexposed donors gave CD4+ T cells in about 2010-2019, prior to COVID-19. The cells were cultured for approximately ten days before CD4+ T cells were isolated. This record comes from a study of CD4 T cells in relation to SARS-CoV-2 and coronaviruses. Study in general: Shared crossreactive spike epitopes were mapped to their HLA restriction.

Profiling relied on immunoSEQ multiplex PCR, and the TCRdb table lists in-frame clones only, not all of them. Of about 22,000 clones in the sample, 77% were seen once. CDR1 is SGHTA and CDR2 is FQGTGA in the germline V gene. This CDR3 is built from 14 residues. The source material was CD4+ T cells from PBMCs, cultured in vitro. The origin of this receptor is a human donor in good health. This chain links TRBV7-3 with TRBJ2-1; 9 positions match TRBD2. The CDR3 reads CASSVTSGRNEQFF. As DNA, the CDR3 is TGTGCCAGCAGCGTAACTAGCGGGCGCAATGAGCAGTTCTTC. The variable domain in full, with the rest retrieved from reference TRBV7-3 and TRBJ2-1, is GAGVSQTPSNKVTEKGKYVELRCDPISGHTALYWYRQSLGQGPEFLIYFQGTGAADDSGLPNDRFFAVRPEGSVSTLKIQRTERGDSAVYLCASSVTSGRNEQFFGPGTRLTVL.